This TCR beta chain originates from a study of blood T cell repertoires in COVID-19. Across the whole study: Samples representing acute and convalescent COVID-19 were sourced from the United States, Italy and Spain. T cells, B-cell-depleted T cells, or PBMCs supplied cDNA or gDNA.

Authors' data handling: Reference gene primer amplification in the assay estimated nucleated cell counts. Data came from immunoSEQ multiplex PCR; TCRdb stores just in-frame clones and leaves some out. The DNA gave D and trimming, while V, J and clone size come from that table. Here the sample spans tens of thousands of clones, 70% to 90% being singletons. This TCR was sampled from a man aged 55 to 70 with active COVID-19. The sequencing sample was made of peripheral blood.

CDR3 sequence reads: CASKAGYTDTQYF. CDR3 DNA: TGTGCCAGCAAGGCGGGCTACACAGATACGCAGTATTTT. This chain connects TRBV9 to TRBJ2-3, with D perhaps TRBD2 (5 bases). Germline CDR1 is SGDLS and CDR2 is YYNGEE. This CDR3 region has 13 residues. Trimming stripped 6 bases from V and 2 bases from J, with 10 bases between.